This TCR beta chain was identified in a study of blood T cell repertoires in COVID-19. Background on the study: Italy, Spain and the United States were the sources of the convalescent and acute COVID-19 samples.

Per the original methods: Reference gene primers were amplified, and this amplification served to estimate nucleated cell counts. Profiled with immunoSEQ multiplex PCR; TCRdb holds only in-frame clones, not every one. V, J and clone size reflect that table, while D and trimming were determined from the DNA. The sample contains roughly 150,000 clones, approximately 91% of which appear only once. The CDR3 loop spans 13 amino acids. Looked up from germline, CDR1 is SNHLY and CDR2 is FYNNEI. The V gene end was trimmed by 7 bases and the J gene end by 5 bases; junction bases not matched to a gene: 4. This chain joins TRBV2 and TRBJ1-5; 8 nucleotides line up with TRBD1. The TCR comes from a man aged 18 to 30 with acute or convalescent COVID-19. Input material: peripheral blood. The CDR3 protein is CASNRGFDQPQHF. The CDR3 DNA sequence: TGTGCCAGCAACAGGGGGTTCGATCAGCCCCAGCATTTT. The entire variable domain, with the rest obtained from reference TRBV2 and TRBJ1-5, is as follows: EPEVTQTPSHQVTQMGQEVILRCVPISNHLYFYWYRQILGQKVEFLVSFYNNEISEKSEIFDDQFSVERPDGSNFTLKIRSTKLEDSAMYFCASNRGFDQPQHFGDGTRLSIL.